These T cell receptor beta chains were read from a single sample in a study of T cells after yellow fever vaccination. TCRdb passed the 5' RACE reads through MiXCR, listing each CDR3 protein once. The data show approximately 610,000 distinct CDR3 sequences, about 15% seen once. Sequencing was performed on PBMCs, taken 5 days after the first yellow fever vaccination. The receptor source for this set is a man between 18 and 35 years old who received the YFV17D yellow fever vaccine. The CDR3 runs from the conserved cysteine through the conserved F or W. Fields, in order: J gene, V gene, CDR3 protein.

TRBJ2-3 | TRBV7-9 | CASNAQYTGYSTDTQYF
TRBJ1-2 | TRBV6-1 | CASSVGGGRGYTF
TRBJ2-2 | TRBV11-2 | CASSPLTSGSTGELFF
TRBJ2-1 | TRBV3-1 | CASSQGQWSSYNEQFF
TRBJ1-2 | TRBV30 | CAWADREFYGYTF
TRBJ2-7 | TRBV19 | CASSMFGTGHEQYF
TRBJ2-5 | TRBV6-1 | CASSRGGLTQETQYF
TRBJ1-3 | TRBV4-1 | CASSQGTSGTAFSGNTIYF
TRBJ2-7 | TRBV27 | CASSLTPAGHSYEQYF
TRBJ2-1 | TRBV9 | CASSAIADSKQFF
TRBJ1-1 | TRBV25-1 | CASSESGGFTEAFF
TRBJ2-5 | TRBV6-2/TRBV6-3 | CASTGIQETQYF
TRBJ1-2 | TRBV6-5 | CASSYSWGYGYTF
TRBJ2-3 | TRBV12-5 | CASGAGLAGSDTQYF
TRBJ1-1 | TRBV9 | CASSVEGITEAFF
TRBJ1-6 | TRBV4-1 | CASSQLNQGSPLHF